These 27 T cell receptor beta chains were all obtained from the same sample, sequenced in a study of cytomegalovirus exposure and HLA in healthy donors. Primers included in the PCR were 60 Vbeta and 13 Jbeta primers. The method was immunoSEQ multiplex PCR; TCRdb's version includes in-frame clones alone and lacks a portion of them. Among about 130,000 clones listed, around four fifths were seen once. Material: PBMCs. The receptors were gathered from a man between 18 and 29 years old in good health and CMV-seropositive.

The chain recombines TRBV30 with TRBJ2-7; D remains ambiguous. Between the trimmed V and J ends, which lost 2 bases and 10 bases, there was a span of 15 bases. CDR3 length: 12 amino acids. CDR1 is GTSNPN and CDR2 is SVGIG in the germline V gene (reference sequence). CDR3 sequence reads: CAWSPGTVGQYF. The DNA for the CDR3 is TGTGCCTGGAGTCCTGGCACAGTCGGACAGTACTTC.

The gene calls are TRBV11-2 and TRBJ2-7; D gene ambiguous. V was clipped by 5 bases and J by 0 bases, with 8 bases between them. Per the germline V gene, CDR1 is SGHAT and CDR2 is FQNNGV. The CDR3 length is 13 residues. Written as DNA, the CDR3 is TGTGCCAGCAGCCCTTCCGGCTCCTACGAGCAGTACTTC. Translating it yields CASSPSGSYEQYF.

CDR3 loop: CASSYSSVNYGYTF. CDR3 in DNA: TGTGCCAGCAGTTACTCCTCAGTTAACTATGGCTACACCTTC. V is TRBV6-5 and J is TRBJ1-2; D gene ambiguous. The germline gives CDR1 MNHEY, CDR2 SVGAGI. V was cut by 0 bases and J by 1 base, with 6 bases left in between. The CDR3 consists of 14 residues.

V gene TRBV5-6 combines with J gene TRBJ2-7; D call uncertain. The CDR3 is 14 residues long. V was cut by 6 bases and J by 0 bases, with 13 bases left in between. Germline CDR1 is SGHDT and CDR2 is YYEEEE. CDR3 protein: CASTFRRHSYEQYF. The CDR3, as DNA: TGTGCCAGCACCTTCAGGCGTCACTCCTACGAGCAGTACTTC.

V gene TRBV14 combines with J gene TRBJ2-3, with 7 nucleotides matching TRBD2. The junction had 8 bases not matched to a gene; V was cut back by 4 bases and J by 4 bases. CDR3 length: 15 residues. CDR1 and CDR2 from the germline V gene are SGHDN and FVKESK. The CDR3 protein is CASSLMTSMADTQYF. The CDR3, as DNA: TGTGCCAGCAGCCTCATGACTAGCATGGCAGATACGCAGTATTTT.

The chain has TRBV7-8 and TRBJ2-3, with 7 bases that match TRBD1. Germline V gives CDR1 SGHVS, CDR2 FQNEAQ. The CDR3 totals 15 residues. The V segment lost 2 bases and the J segment 2 bases; nucleotides outside the gene matches: 4. This chain's CDR3 is CASSLPQGVTDTQYF. DNA for the CDR3: TGTGCCAGCAGCTTACCGCAGGGGGTCACAGATACGCAGTATTTT.

J is TRBJ1-1 and V is TRBV7-3; unclear D gene. The CDR3 is made up of 14 amino acids. V lost 4 bases, J lost 4 bases, and 13 bases lay in between. Germline lookup yields CDR1 SGHTA and CDR2 FQGTGA. The chain's CDR3 is CASSSGWVGTEAFF. The DNA for the CDR3 is TGTGCCAGCAGCTCGGGGTGGGTCGGCACTGAAGCTTTCTTT.

There are a few counts of this clone. This chain joins TRBV4-1 and TRBJ2-7; TRBD1 is a possible D gene (6 bases). V lost 1 base and J lost 0, with 10 bases in between. The length of the CDR3 is 15 residues. Germline V gene data show CDR1 as MGHRA and CDR2 as YSYEKL. CDR3 in DNA: TGCGCCAGCAGCCAAGCGAGGGGGAACTCCTACGAGCAGTACTTC. Protein product: CASSQARGNSYEQYF.

The V gene is TRBV5-4, the J gene TRBJ2-1; 7 bases are a match to TRBD1. The V segment lost 1 base and the J segment 0 bases; nucleotides outside the gene matches: 1. The CDR3 length is 15 residues. Per germline, CDR1 SGHNT and CDR2 YYREEE (reference sequence). The CDR3 nucleotides are TGTGCCAGCAGCTTGTCAGGGGGCTCCTACAATGAGCAGTTCTTC. It is translated as CASSLSGGSYNEQFF.

The chain uses TRBV6-1 and TRBJ2-7; no reliable D call. Trimming took 3 bases from V and 7 from J, leaving 7 bases between them. Germline V gene lookup returns CDR1 MNHNS and CDR2 SASEGT. This CDR3 comprises 11 residues. In nucleotides, the CDR3 is TGTGCCAGCAGTGATTCCCGGGAGCAGTACTTC. Its protein is CASSDSREQYF.

This chain uses TRBV4-1 with TRBJ2-5, with TRBD2 identical over 16 bases. Germline CDR1 MGHRA, CDR2 YSYEKL. CDR3 size: 19 residues. V shed 4 bases, J shed 4 bases, and the junction held 12 bases outside the gene matches. This chain's CDR3 is CASSRPWPGLAGGPETQYF. The CDR3 nucleotides are TGCGCCAGCAGCCGACCCTGGCCGGGACTAGCGGGGGGGCCAGAGACCCAGTACTTC.

This chain uses TRBV9 with TRBJ1-1; maybe TRBD1 (6 bases). Trimming removed 5 bases from V and 5 bases from J, with 16 bases in between. The CDR3 spans 14 residues. Germline values: CDR1 SGDLS, CDR2 YYNGEE. CDR3 region: CASSSWEGVTEAFF. The CDR3 region has the DNA TGTGCCAGCAGTTCGTGGGAGGGGGTTACTGAAGCTTTCTTT.

The chain recombines TRBV28 with TRBJ1-5; 7 nucleotides match TRBD1. Germline values: CDR1 MDHEN, CDR2 SYDVKM. The CDR3 totals 16 residues. Trimming at V came to 3 bases and at J to 1 base, leaving 6 bases not matched to a gene. DNA of the CDR3: TGTGCCAGCAGTTTGCCTCGAGGGGGCAGCAATCAGCCCCAGCATTTT. This encodes CASSLPRGGSNQPQHF.

The chain carries TRBV5-4 and TRBJ2-5; D is unresolved. Germline lookup yields CDR1 SGHNT and CDR2 YYREEE (reference sequence). V was clipped by 3 bases and J by 2 bases, with 11 bases between them. The CDR3 loop spans 14 amino acids. CDR3 amino acids: CASSYPPYQETQYF. Here the CDR3 DNA reads TGTGCCAGCAGCTACCCCCCCTATCAAGAGACCCAGTACTTC.

This clone was seen once. The chain uses TRBV6-1 and TRBJ1-3, with D maybe TRBD1 (6 bases). The CDR3 is 16 amino acids. V dropped 2 bases and J dropped 5 bases, with 16 bases sitting between them. Germline loops: CDR1 MNHNS, CDR2 SASEGT. CDR3 region: CASSEKNHRERNTIYF. The CDR3 DNA is TGTGCCAGCAGTGAAAAAAACCACAGGGAAAGAAACACCATATATTTT.

The genes are TRBV10-1 and TRBJ2-5; TRBD1 is a possible D gene (6 bases). In germline, CDR1 is WNHNN, CDR2 SYGVQD (reference sequence). With 2 bases removed from V and 4 bases from J, the gap between germline ends came to 14 bases. The CDR3 is 15 residues long. CDR3 in amino acids: CASSEGGTQLETQYF. The CDR3 nucleotides read TGCGCCAGCAGTGAGGGGGGCACGCAACTAGAGACCCAGTACTTC.

This chain links TRBV9 with TRBJ1-1, with 7 nucleotides matching TRBD1. Germline loops: CDR1 SGDLS, CDR2 YYNGEE. V was clipped by 0 bases and J by 1 base; unmatched bases: 6. This CDR3 spans 16 amino acids. CDR3: CASSVGRDRWNTEAFF. In DNA, the CDR3 is TGTGCCAGCAGCGTAGGGAGGGACAGATGGAACACTGAAGCTTTCTTT.

The chain carries TRBV6-5 and TRBJ1-1; the D is unclear. There are 13 residues in the CDR3. The V end was cut by 4 bases, the J end by 1 base, with 7 bases between. Germline loops: CDR1 MNHEY, CDR2 SVGAGI. The CDR3, as DNA: TGTGCCAGCAGTTTTGCGGAGAACACTGAAGCTTTCTTT. This encodes CASSFAENTEAFF.

This clone was counted a single time. The rearrangement uses TRBV6-6 and TRBJ2-3; D may be TRBD2 (7 bases). The CDR3 contains 16 residues. Germline V lookup: CDR1 MNHNY, CDR2 SVGAGI (reference sequence). The V gene lost 8 bases and the J gene lost 6 bases, with 24 bases spanning the gap. CDR3 sequence: CASGSLGGGSSDTQYF. The CDR3 DNA sequence: TGTGCCAGCGGGTCCCTGGGGGGGGGCAGTTCGGATACGCAGTATTTT.

This sequence joins TRBV12-1 and TRBJ2-1; no check of the table's D call, TRBD2, against the DNA was made. TRBV12-1 represents a pseudogene. CDR3 size: 16 residues. The CDR3 is CAGPPLRGGSYNEQFF. CDR3 coding DNA: TGTGCCGGACCCCCCTTGCGGGGGGGGTCCTACAATGAGCAGTTCTTC.

This clone was observed a handful of times. This chain links TRBV6-5 with TRBJ2-7, with a weak D call TRBD1 (5 bases). CDR3 length equals 13 residues. Trimming removed 5 bases from V and 0 bases from J, with 8 bases in between. Per germline, CDR1 MNHEY and CDR2 SVGAGI. The CDR3 DNA follows: TGTGCCAGCAGTGCCAGGGCCTCCTACGAGCAGTACTTC. Translating gives CASSARASYEQYF.

The rearrangement uses TRBV9 and TRBJ1-1; tentatively, D is TRBD1 (5 bases). The CDR3 covers 15 residues. CDR1 and CDR2 (germline): SGDLS, YYNGEE. V lost 0 bases to trimming and J lost 3 bases, with 12 bases between them. As DNA, the CDR3 is TGTGCCAGCAGCGTAGGTGGGGCGGGGGACACTGAAGCTTTCTTT. Its protein product is CASSVGGAGDTEAFF.

The chain links TRBV19 to TRBJ2-1, with 9 bases fitting TRBD2. The CDR3 sequence is 13 residues long. Germline CDR1 LNHDA, CDR2 SQIVND (reference sequence). The junction had 4 bases not matched to a gene; V was cut back by 3 bases and J by 10 bases. The CDR3 sequence: CASSIVLAGEQFF. The CDR3 region has the DNA TGTGCCAGTAGTATCGTACTAGCGGGCGAGCAGTTCTTC.

This chain joins TRBV6-1 and TRBJ2-7, with 8 bases identical to TRBD1. V shed 3 bases, J shed 2 bases, and the junction held 6 bases outside the gene matches. The CDR3 loop spans 15 amino acids. Germline-derived CDR1 and CDR2 are MNHNS and SASEGT. As DNA, the CDR3 is TGTGCCAGCAGTGAGATCCCGGACAGGGCCTACGAGCAGTACTTC. Amino acid sequence: CASSEIPDRAYEQYF.

This chain connects TRBV5-1 to TRBJ2-3; 9 bases align to TRBD2. After removal of 0 bases from V and 8 bases from J, the junction contained 10 bases not matched to a gene. Germline values: CDR1 SGHRS, CDR2 YFSETQ. The CDR3 has 16 amino acids. The CDR3 region has the DNA TGCGCCAGCAGCTTGGCCCCTAGCGGGGTAACGGGTACGCAGTATTTT. Translating it yields CASSLAPSGVTGTQYF.

CDR3 region: CASSPDWAGGETQYF. The CDR3 coding sequence is TGTGCCAGCAGCCCCGACTGGGCCGGGGGTGAGACCCAGTACTTC. This rearrangement joins TRBV5-6 to TRBJ2-5; D is perhaps TRBD2 (6 bases). Trimming took off 4 bases at V and 5 bases at J, with 18 bases between the two ends. The length of the CDR3 is 15 residues. Germline CDR1 and CDR2: SGHDT and YYEEEE.

V gene TRBV1 combines with J gene TRBJ1-3; the table's D gene call, TRBD1, was not cross checked with the DNA. TRBV1 is a pseudogene segment. The CDR3 spans 16 residues. This CDR3 reads CTSSPRRRGPGNTIYF. The CDR3, as DNA: TGCACCAGCAGCCCCCGTCGTAGGGGCCCTGGAAACACCATATATTTT.